Below are 4 T cell receptor beta chains sequenced from a single sample in a study of cytotoxic CD8 clonotypes in ibrutinib-treated CLL. The method was immunoSEQ multiplex PCR; TCRdb's version includes in-frame clones alone and lacks a portion of them. The sample holds roughly 220,000 clones, more than 75% seen once. The sample was PBMCs, taken after 12 months of ibrutinib treatment. The receptors derive from a human donor with chronic lymphocytic leukemia.

This clone was counted once. The chain carries TRBV4-2 and TRBJ1-1; D not resolved. There are 18 residues in the CDR3. The V gene lost 4 bases and the J gene lost 0 bases, with 21 bases spanning the gap. CDR1 and CDR2 (germline): LGHNA, YNFKEQ. The CDR3 DNA is TGTGCCAGCAGCCCCGGGCTCTTCGGGCGGACGATGAACACTGAAGCTTTCTTT. Its protein is CASSPGLFGRTMNTEAFF.

This clone was picked up a small number of times. V and J are TRBV5-1 and TRBJ2-1, with D possibly TRBD1 on 6 matching bases. Trimming took 4 bases from V and 11 from J, leaving 10 bases between them. CDR1 is SGHRS, CDR2 YFSETQ, per germline. The CDR3 runs 11 residues. The CDR3 DNA is TGCGCCAGCAGCCTGGACAGTAAGCAGTTCTTC. Amino acid sequence: CASSLDSKQFF. Together with reference TRBV5-1 and TRBJ2-1, the CDR3 gives the full variable domain: KAGVTQTPRYLIKTRGQQVTLSCSPISGHRSVSWYQQTPGQGLQFLFEYFSETQRNKGNFPGRFSGRQFSNSRSEMNVSTLELGDSALYLCASSLDSKQFFGPGTRLTVL.

CDR3 in amino acids: CAGSQGGRDTEAFF. In nucleotides, the CDR3 is TGTGCCGGATCACAGGGAGGGAGGGACACTGAAGCTTTCTTT. The chain links TRBV28 to TRBJ1-1, with D perhaps matching TRBD1 (6 bases). Germline values: CDR1 MDHEN, CDR2 SYDVKM. The CDR3 has 14 residues. V lost 11 bases and J lost 3, with 19 bases in between.

This clone was seen only once. The rearrangement links TRBV28 to TRBJ1-1; D is perhaps TRBD1 (5 bases). Germline CDR1 MDHEN, CDR2 SYDVKM. The CDR3 runs 14 residues. V lost 6 bases and J lost 4, with 15 bases in between. CDR3 nucleotides: TGTGCCAGCAGCTCACTAACCGGGGGCACTGAAGCTTTCTTT. Translated, it gives CASSSLTGGTEAFF.